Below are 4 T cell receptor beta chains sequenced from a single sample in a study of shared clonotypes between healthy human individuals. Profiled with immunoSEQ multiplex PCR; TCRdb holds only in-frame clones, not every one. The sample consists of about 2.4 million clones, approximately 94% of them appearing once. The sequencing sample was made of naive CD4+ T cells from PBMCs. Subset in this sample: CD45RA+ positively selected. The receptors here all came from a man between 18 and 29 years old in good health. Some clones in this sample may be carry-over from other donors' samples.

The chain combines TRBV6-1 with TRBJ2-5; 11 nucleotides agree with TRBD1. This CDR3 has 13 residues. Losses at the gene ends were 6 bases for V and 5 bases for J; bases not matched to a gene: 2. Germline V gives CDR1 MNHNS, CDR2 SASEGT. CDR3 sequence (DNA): TGTGCCAGCAGGGGGACAGGGGGTGAGACCCAGTACTTC. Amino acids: CASRGTGGETQYF.

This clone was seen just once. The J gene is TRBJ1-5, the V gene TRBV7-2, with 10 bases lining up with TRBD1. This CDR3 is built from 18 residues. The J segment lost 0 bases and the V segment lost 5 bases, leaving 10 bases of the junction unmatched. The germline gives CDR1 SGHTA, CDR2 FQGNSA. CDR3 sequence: CASSPLGGQGYSNQPQHF. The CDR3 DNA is TGTGCCAGCAGCCCCCTAGGGGGACAGGGGTATAGCAATCAGCCCCAGCATTTT.

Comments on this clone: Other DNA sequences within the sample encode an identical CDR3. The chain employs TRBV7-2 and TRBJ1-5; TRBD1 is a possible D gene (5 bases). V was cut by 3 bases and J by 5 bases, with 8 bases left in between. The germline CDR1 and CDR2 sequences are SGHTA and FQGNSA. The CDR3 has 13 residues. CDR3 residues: CASSLTGDQPQHF. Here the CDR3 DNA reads TGTGCCAGCAGCTTGACGGGGGATCAGCCCCAGCATTTT.

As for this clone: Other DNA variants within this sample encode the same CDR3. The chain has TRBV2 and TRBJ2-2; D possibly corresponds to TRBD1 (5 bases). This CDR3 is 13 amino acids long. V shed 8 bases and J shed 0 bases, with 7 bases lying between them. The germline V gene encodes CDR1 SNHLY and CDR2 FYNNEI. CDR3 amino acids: CASRTPNTGELFF. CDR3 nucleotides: TGTGCCAGCCGGACACCGAACACCGGGGAGCTGTTTTTT.